Shown below are 28 T cell receptor beta chains from a single sample sequenced in a study of cytomegalovirus exposure and HLA in healthy donors. The PCR was carried out with 60 Vbeta primers and 13 Jbeta primers. Profiling relied on immunoSEQ multiplex PCR, and the TCRdb table lists in-frame clones only, not all of them. The sample has approximately 110,000 clones; under 80% are singletons. The source material was PBMCs. These receptors were taken from a woman in her sixties in good health and CMV-seropositive.

The J gene is TRBJ2-1, the V gene TRBV10-3; 7 bases are a match to TRBD1. This CDR3 has 14 residues. V dropped 6 bases and J dropped 8; count of bases not matched to a gene: 10. Germline CDR1 and CDR2: ENHRY and SYGVKD. The CDR3 is CAIRRQGLEDEQFF. The CDR3 region has the DNA TGTGCCATCAGAAGACAGGGCCTGGAGGATGAGCAGTTCTTC.

CDR3 coding DNA: TGTGCCAGTAGTAGGGGCAGTGGATCCTACGAGCAGTACTTC. It encodes CASSRGSGSYEQYF. The chain uses TRBV19 and TRBJ2-7; D may be TRBD1 (5 bases). Trimming cost V 4 bases and J 1 base, with 11 bases left between them. CDR3 size: 14 residues. Germline-derived CDR1 and CDR2 are LNHDA and SQIVND (reference sequence).

V gene TRBV28 combines with J gene TRBJ1-5; 8 nucleotides line up with TRBD1. In germline, CDR1 is MDHEN, CDR2 SYDVKM. Unmatched junction bases numbered 3, after V lost 8 bases and J lost 6 bases. The CDR3 sequence is 12 residues long. The CDR3, as DNA: TGTGCCAGCGCAGGGGGCGGTCAGCCCCAGCATTTT. Translation gives CASAGGGQPQHF.

The rearrangement uses TRBV4-3 and TRBJ1-1, with 8 bases matching TRBD1. The germline V gene has CDR1 LGHNA and CDR2 YSLEER. V was pared by 3 bases and J by 1 base, with 10 bases of the junction left unmatched. The CDR3 runs to 17 residues. The CDR3 is CASSHATAGQENTEAFF. In nucleotides, the CDR3 is TGCGCCAGCAGCCACGCTACAGCGGGACAGGAGAACACTGAAGCTTTCTTT.

Turning to this clone: At one end, the junction sequence differs from germline, possibly due to a read error. The gene calls are TRBV7-7 and TRBJ2-5; perhaps TRBD2 as D (5 bases). This CDR3 has 13 amino acids. From germline, CDR1 is SSHAT and CDR2 FNYEAQ (reference sequence). The CDR3 sequence: CASSLRGARTQYF. The CDR3 coding sequence is TGTGCTAGCAGCTTACGGGGAGCCAGGACCCAGTACTTC.

The chain links TRBV5-1 to TRBJ2-3, with TRBD1 matching 7 bases. CDR3 size: 14 residues. Germline values: CDR1 SGHRS, CDR2 YFSETQ. V gave up 3 bases and J gave up 1 base; unmatched junction bases: 2. In nucleotides, the CDR3 is TGCGCCAGCAGCTACCAGGGGGGCACAGATACGCAGTATTTT. This gives the protein CASSYQGGTDTQYF.

The chain links TRBV7-2 to TRBJ2-2; D is ambiguous. Deletions cut 7 bases from V and 6 bases from J, with 12 bases between. The CDR3 extends over 13 amino acids. Per the germline V gene, CDR1 is SGHTA and CDR2 is FQGNSA. CDR3 in DNA: TGTGCCAGCACACGGGTCCCGGCCGGGGAGCTGTTTTTT. This sequence encodes CASTRVPAGELFF.

The chain employs TRBV11-2 and TRBJ2-5, with D maybe TRBD1 (5 bases). This CDR3 is built from 14 residues. V lost 2 bases and J 5 bases, leaving 12 bases between the germline ends. Germline CDR1 and CDR2: SGHAT and FQNNGV. CDR3 in amino acids: CASSLRAGPETQYF. In DNA, the CDR3 is TGTGCCAGCAGCTTACGGGCAGGGCCGGAGACCCAGTACTTC.

This chain joins TRBV5-6 and TRBJ2-3; TRBD1 aligns across 9 bases. CDR1 SGHDT and CDR2 YYEEEE come from the germline V gene. The V and J ends lost 3 bases and 1 base, in that order; junction bases with no gene match: 6. The CDR3 consists of 16 residues. DNA of the CDR3: TGTGCCAGCAGCTCCCGGACAGGGGTGGGCACAGATACGCAGTATTTT. Translated: CASSSRTGVGTDTQYF. Full variable domain (rest looked up from reference TRBV5-6 and TRBJ2-3): DAGVTQSPTHLIKTRGQQVTLRCSPKSGHDTVSWYQQALGQGPQFIFQYYEEEERQRGNFPDRFSGHQFPNYSSELNVNALLLGDSALYLCASSSRTGVGTDTQYFGPGTRLTVL.

The CDR3 loop reads CASSFSGGINSPLHF. The CDR3 bases are TGTGCCAGCAGCTTTTCGGGGGGCATTAATTCACCCCTCCACTTT. The chain employs TRBV7-2 and TRBJ1-6; TRBD1 might be the D (6 bases). The CDR3 totals 15 residues. V lost 3 bases and J lost 6, with 12 bases in between. The germline V gene encodes CDR1 SGHTA and CDR2 FQGNSA.

This clone was picked up one time. The J gene is TRBJ2-4, the V gene TRBV4-1; D uncertain. Germline V lookup: CDR1 MGHRA, CDR2 YSYEKL. CDR3 length: 15 residues. Trimming took off 1 base at V and 2 bases at J, with 9 bases between the two ends. CDR3 in DNA: TGCGCCAGCAGCCAAGTTGCTGGCCCCAAAAACATTCAGTACTTC. Its protein product is CASSQVAGPKNIQYF.

The V and J genes are TRBV5-4 and TRBJ2-5, with 7 bases aligning to TRBD1. This CDR3 comprises 15 residues. V lost 1 base and J lost 2; bases outside the gene matches: 5. The germline V gene has CDR1 SGHNT and CDR2 YYREEE (reference sequence). The CDR3 sequence: CASSLFLTGQETQYF. DNA for the CDR3: TGTGCCAGCAGCTTGTTTTTGACAGGGCAAGAGACCCAGTACTTC.

The table lists this clone with a few counts. V gene TRBV7-2 combines with J gene TRBJ1-5, with D possibly TRBD1 on 6 matching bases. The CDR3 totals 15 residues. V lost 5 bases to trimming and J lost 0 bases, with 11 bases between them. Germline loops: CDR1 SGHTA, CDR2 FQGNSA. CDR3 sequence: CASSPLRGSNQPQHF. Written as DNA, the CDR3 is TGTGCCAGCAGCCCACTCAGGGGTAGCAATCAGCCCCAGCATTTT. The full variable domain, its missing parts supplied by reference TRBV7-2 and TRBJ1-5, is GAGVSQSPSNKVTEKGKDVELRCDPISGHTALYWYRQSLGQGLEFLIYFQGNSAPDKSGLPSDRFSAERTGGSVSTLTIQRTQQEDSAVYLCASSPLRGSNQPQHFGDGTRLSIL.

The chain links TRBV27 to TRBJ2-2, with 8 bases fitting TRBD1. V was pared by 5 bases and J by 6 bases, with 8 bases of the junction left unmatched. Germline V gene sequence: CDR1 MNHEY, CDR2 SMNVEV (reference sequence). CDR3 length equals 15 residues. CDR3 nucleotides: TGTGCCAGCAGTCTCCGGACAGGGTTGGCCGGGGAGCTGTTTTTT. As protein: CASSLRTGLAGELFF.

V and J are TRBV7-2 and TRBJ2-7; 9 bases map to TRBD1. V shed 4 bases and J 8 bases; nucleotides not matched to a gene: 12. CDR3 length: 15 amino acids. From germline, CDR1 is SGHTA and CDR2 FQGNSA. The DNA for the CDR3 is TGTGCCAGCAGCTCACCCGGGACAGGGTTGCAAAAGCAGTACTTC. Residues: CASSSPGTGLQKQYF.

This chain uses TRBV27 with TRBJ2-2, with a weak D call TRBD2 (6 bases). Germline V gives CDR1 MNHEY, CDR2 SMNVEV (reference sequence). Trimming stripped 3 bases from V and 7 bases from J, with 15 bases between. The CDR3 is made up of 15 amino acids. The CDR3 reads CASSLRLGTFGELFF. CDR3 coding DNA: TGTGCCAGCAGTTTGCGACTAGGTACCTTCGGGGAGCTGTTTTTT.

The V gene is TRBV4-1, the J gene TRBJ2-7; D is ambiguous. The CDR3 length is 15 residues. The germline CDR1 and CDR2 sequences are MGHRA and YSYEKL. Deletions cut 4 bases from V and 0 bases from J, with 13 bases between. In nucleotides, the CDR3 is TGCGCCAGCAGCCTTTCGACTCAGAGCTCCTACGAGCAGTACTTC. This gives the protein CASSLSTQSSYEQYF.

The rearrangement joins TRBV5-1 to TRBJ2-3, with a tentative D call TRBD2 (5 bases). There are 19 residues in the CDR3. Deletions cut 0 bases from V and 0 bases from J, with 20 bases between. Germline loops: CDR1 SGHRS, CDR2 YFSETQ. The chain's CDR3 is CASSLDRVRAAASTDTQYF. The DNA for the CDR3 is TGCGCCAGCAGCTTGGATCGGGTGAGGGCTGCCGCGAGCACAGATACGCAGTATTTT.

The V call is TRBV5-1, the J call TRBJ2-3; the match to TRBD1 covers 9 bases. The CDR3 runs to 15 residues. The V and J ends lost 6 bases and 3 bases, in that order; junction bases with no gene match: 8. Looked up from germline, CDR1 is SGHRS and CDR2 is YFSETQ. The CDR3, as DNA: TGCGCCAGCACCACAACAGGGGGCAGGACAGATACGCAGTATTTT. It translates to CASTTTGGRTDTQYF. Drawing the rest from reference TRBV5-1 and TRBJ2-3, the complete variable domain is KAGVTQTPRYLIKTRGQQVTLSCSPISGHRSVSWYQQTPGQGLQFLFEYFSETQRNKGNFPGRFSGRQFSNSRSEMNVSTLELGDSALYLCASTTTGGRTDTQYFGPGTRLTVL.

The gene calls are TRBV30 and TRBJ1-1; tentative D call: TRBD1 (6 bases). Between the trimmed V and J ends, which lost 5 bases and 1 base, there was a span of 11 bases. The CDR3 contains 13 residues. Germline CDR1 reads GTSNPN; CDR2 reads SVGIG (reference sequence). The CDR3 loop reads CAWEGVTNTEAFF. The CDR3 DNA reads as TGTGCCTGGGAGGGGGTGACGAACACTGAAGCTTTCTTT.

CDR3 DNA sequence: TGTGCCAGCAGTGAAGTGACAAGGTTAGGTAACTATGGCTACACCTTC. The encoded protein is CASSEVTRLGNYGYTF. The chain carries TRBV6-1 and TRBJ1-2; no definite D call. Germline V gene sequence: CDR1 MNHNS, CDR2 SASEGT. This CDR3 contains 16 residues. Trimming took 1 base from V and 1 from J, leaving 13 bases between them.

The V call is TRBV21-1, the J call TRBJ2-1; the table names TRBD1, a call not compared with the DNA. TRBV21-1 is assigned pseudogene status. The CDR3 is 17 residues long. The CDR3 protein is CASSTHGDRVSYNEQFF. The CDR3 nucleotides read TGTGCCAGCAGCACCCATGGGGACAGGGTATCCTACAATGAGCAGTTCTTC.

Remarks on this clone: Other DNA sequences in the sample encode the same CDR3. The chain couples TRBV6-1 to TRBJ1-1; D is possibly TRBD1 (6 bases). CDR1 MNHNS and CDR2 SASEGT come from the germline V gene. The CDR3 is 13 residues long. V gave up 4 bases and J gave up 1 base, with 7 bases separating them. The CDR3 coding sequence is TGTGCCAGCAGTGCACAGGGGAACACTGAAGCTTTCTTT. Translation gives CASSAQGNTEAFF.

The CDR3 DNA sequence: TGTGCCAGCAGCGTAGTAGCGGGGGGATACAATGAGCAGTTCTTC. Protein sequence: CASSVVAGGYNEQFF. This chain joins TRBV9 and TRBJ2-1; 10 nucleotides match TRBD2. The CDR3 has 15 residues. V lost 0 bases, J lost 4 bases, and 1 base stayed unmatched. The germline V gene has CDR1 SGDLS and CDR2 YYNGEE. The variable domain in full, with the rest retrieved from reference TRBV9 and TRBJ2-1, is DSGVTQTPKHLITATGQRVTLRCSPRSGDLSVYWYQQSLDQGLQFLIQYYNGEERAKGNILERFSAQQFPDLHSELNLSSLELGDSALYFCASSVVAGGYNEQFFGPGTRLTVL.

The V and J genes are TRBV7-2 and TRBJ1-1, with D perhaps matching TRBD1 (5 bases). Germline loops: CDR1 SGHTA, CDR2 FQGNSA. V lost 10 bases and J lost 7, with 22 bases in between. CDR3 length equals 14 residues. Here the CDR3 reads CATSPRRGGGEAFF. The CDR3 nucleotides read TGTGCCACCTCTCCGAGGAGGGGCGGGGGTGAAGCTTTCTTT.

CDR3 residues: CASSMEGNYGYTF. For the CDR3, the DNA is TGTGCCAGTAGTATGGAGGGGAACTATGGCTACACCTTC. The chain combines TRBV19 with TRBJ1-2; possibly TRBD1 for D (5 bases). Germline V gene sequence: CDR1 LNHDA, CDR2 SQIVND (reference sequence). Trimming pared 3 bases from V and 2 bases from J, leaving 7 bases between. The CDR3 spans 13 residues.

The chain links TRBV4-1 to TRBJ2-5; the match to TRBD2 covers 7 bases. The CDR3 is 12 residues long. Trimming at V came to 1 base and at J to 7 bases, leaving 0 bases not matched to a gene. Germline CDR1 MGHRA, CDR2 YSYEKL. The CDR3 DNA sequence: TGCGCCAGCAGCCAAGTAGCGGGGACCCAGTACTTC. Translation gives CASSQVAGTQYF.

This clone was found a few times. The CDR3 is CSARGAFFAFF. In nucleotides, the CDR3 is TGCAGTGCTAGAGGGGCATTTTTTGCTTTCTTT. The genes are TRBV20-1 and TRBJ1-1, with D uncertain. V lost 1 base, J lost 11 bases, and 11 bases lay in between. In germline, CDR1 is DFQATT, CDR2 SNEGSKA (reference sequence). The CDR3 is 11 amino acids.